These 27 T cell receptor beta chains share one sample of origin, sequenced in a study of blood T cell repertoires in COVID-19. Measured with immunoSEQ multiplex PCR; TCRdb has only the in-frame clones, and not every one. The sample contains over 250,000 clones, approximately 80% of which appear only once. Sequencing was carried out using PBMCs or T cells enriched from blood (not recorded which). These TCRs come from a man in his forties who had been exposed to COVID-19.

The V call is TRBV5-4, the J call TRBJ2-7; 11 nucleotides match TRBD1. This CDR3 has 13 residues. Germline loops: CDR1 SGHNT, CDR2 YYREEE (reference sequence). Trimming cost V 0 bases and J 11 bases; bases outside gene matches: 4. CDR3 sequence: CASSLGTGGFEYF. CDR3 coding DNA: TGTGCCAGCAGCTTGGGGACAGGGGGCTTTGAGTACTTC.

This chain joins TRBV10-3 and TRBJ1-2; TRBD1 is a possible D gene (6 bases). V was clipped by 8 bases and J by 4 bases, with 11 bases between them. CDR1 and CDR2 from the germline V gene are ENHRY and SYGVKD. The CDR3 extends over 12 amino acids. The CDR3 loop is CAIQQGSYGYTF. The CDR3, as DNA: TGTGCCATCCAACAGGGTTCCTATGGCTACACCTTC.

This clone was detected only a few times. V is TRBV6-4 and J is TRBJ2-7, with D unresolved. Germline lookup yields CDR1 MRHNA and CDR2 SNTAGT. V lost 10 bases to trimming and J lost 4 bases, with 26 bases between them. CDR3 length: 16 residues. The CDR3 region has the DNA TGTGCCACCGCCGAGGTACTCCCCATGCTAAGGTACGAGCAGTACTTC. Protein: CATAEVLPMLRYEQYF.

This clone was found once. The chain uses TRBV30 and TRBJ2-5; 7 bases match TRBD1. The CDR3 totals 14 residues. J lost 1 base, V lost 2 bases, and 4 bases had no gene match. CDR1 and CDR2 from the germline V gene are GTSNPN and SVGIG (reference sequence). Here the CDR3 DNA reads TGTGCCTGGAGTTTCCGGGACAGCCAAGAGACCCAGTACTTC. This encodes CAWSFRDSQETQYF. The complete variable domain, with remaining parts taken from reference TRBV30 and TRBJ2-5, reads SQTIHQWPATLVQPVGSPLSLECTVEGTSNPNLYWYRQAAGRGLQLLFYSVGIGQISSEVPQNLSASRPQDRQFILSSKKLLLSDSGFYLCAWSFRDSQETQYFGPGTRLLVL.

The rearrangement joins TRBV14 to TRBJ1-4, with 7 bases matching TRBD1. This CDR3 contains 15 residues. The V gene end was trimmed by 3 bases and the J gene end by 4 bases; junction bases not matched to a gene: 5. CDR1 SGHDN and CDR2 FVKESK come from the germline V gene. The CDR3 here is CASSHMGQINEKLFF. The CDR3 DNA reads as TGTGCCAGCAGCCACATGGGACAGATTAATGAAAAACTGTTTTTT.

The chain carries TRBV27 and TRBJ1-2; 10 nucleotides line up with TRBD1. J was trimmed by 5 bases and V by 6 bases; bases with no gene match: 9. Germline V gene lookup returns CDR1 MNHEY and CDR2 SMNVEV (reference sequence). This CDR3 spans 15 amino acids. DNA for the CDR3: TGTGCCAGCAGCTCCTTGGGGGACAGGGGATATGGCTACACCTTC. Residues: CASSSLGDRGYGYTF.

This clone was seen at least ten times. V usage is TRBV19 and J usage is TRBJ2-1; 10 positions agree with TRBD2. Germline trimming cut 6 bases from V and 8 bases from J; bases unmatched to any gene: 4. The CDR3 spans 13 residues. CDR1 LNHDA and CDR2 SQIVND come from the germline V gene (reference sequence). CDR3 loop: CASSGTSVHEQFF. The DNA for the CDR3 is TGTGCCAGTAGCGGGACTAGCGTACATGAGCAGTTCTTC.

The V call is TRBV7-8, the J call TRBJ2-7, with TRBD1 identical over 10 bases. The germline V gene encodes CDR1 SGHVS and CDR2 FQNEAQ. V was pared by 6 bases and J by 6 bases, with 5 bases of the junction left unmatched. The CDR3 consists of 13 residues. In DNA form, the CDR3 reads TGTGCCAGCAGTCGACAGGGGGCGGGCGAGCAGTACTTC. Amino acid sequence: CASSRQGAGEQYF.

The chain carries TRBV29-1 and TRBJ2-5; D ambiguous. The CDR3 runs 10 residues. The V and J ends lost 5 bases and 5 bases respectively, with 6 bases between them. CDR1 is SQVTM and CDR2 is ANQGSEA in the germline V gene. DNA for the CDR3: TGCAGCGTTCTCGCGGAGACCCAGTACTTC. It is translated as CSVLAETQYF.

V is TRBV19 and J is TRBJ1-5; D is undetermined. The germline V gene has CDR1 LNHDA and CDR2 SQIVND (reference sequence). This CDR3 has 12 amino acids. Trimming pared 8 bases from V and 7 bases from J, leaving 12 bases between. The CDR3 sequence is CASVRPGQPQHF. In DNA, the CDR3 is TGTGCCAGTGTTCGTCCGGGGCAGCCCCAGCATTTT. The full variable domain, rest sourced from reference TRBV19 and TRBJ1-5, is DGGITQSPKYLFRKEGQNVTLSCEQNLNHDAMYWYRQDPGQGLRLIYYSQIVNDFQKGDIAEGYSVSREKKESFPLTVTSAQKNPTAFYLCASVRPGQPQHFGDGTRLSIL.

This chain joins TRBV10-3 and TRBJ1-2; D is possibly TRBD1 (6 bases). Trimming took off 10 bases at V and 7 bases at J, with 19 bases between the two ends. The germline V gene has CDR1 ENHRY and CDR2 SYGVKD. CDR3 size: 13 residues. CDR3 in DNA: TGTGCCAGCGGAAACAGGGCGGGAGCTGGCTACACCTTC. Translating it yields CASGNRAGAGYTF.

The CDR3 region is CASSVGSLYEQYF. The DNA of the CDR3 is TGTGCCAGCAGTGTCGGGAGTCTGTACGAGCAGTACTTC. The J gene is TRBJ2-7, the V gene TRBV27; perhaps TRBD2 as D (6 bases). V dropped 5 bases and J dropped 4 bases, with 12 bases sitting between them. This CDR3 is built from 13 residues. CDR1 is MNHEY and CDR2 is SMNVEV in the germline V gene (reference sequence).

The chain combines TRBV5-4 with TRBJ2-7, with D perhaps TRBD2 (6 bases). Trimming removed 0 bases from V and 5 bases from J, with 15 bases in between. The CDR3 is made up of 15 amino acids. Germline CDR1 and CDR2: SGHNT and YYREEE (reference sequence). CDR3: CASSLGPIGGDEQYF. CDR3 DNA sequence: TGTGCCAGCAGCTTGGGCCCCATCGGCGGGGACGAGCAGTACTTC. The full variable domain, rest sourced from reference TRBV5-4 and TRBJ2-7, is ETGVTQSPTHLIKTRGQQVTLRCSSQSGHNTVSWYQQALGQGPQFIFQYYREEENGRGNFPPRFSGLQFPNYSSELNVNALELDDSALYLCASSLGPIGGDEQYFGPGTRLTVT.

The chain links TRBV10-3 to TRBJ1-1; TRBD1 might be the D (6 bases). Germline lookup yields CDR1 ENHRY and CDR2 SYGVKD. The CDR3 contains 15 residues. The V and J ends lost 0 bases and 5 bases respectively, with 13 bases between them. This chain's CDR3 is CAISESTGLGTEAFF. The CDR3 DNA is TGTGCCATCAGTGAGTCTACAGGGCTAGGGACTGAAGCTTTCTTT.

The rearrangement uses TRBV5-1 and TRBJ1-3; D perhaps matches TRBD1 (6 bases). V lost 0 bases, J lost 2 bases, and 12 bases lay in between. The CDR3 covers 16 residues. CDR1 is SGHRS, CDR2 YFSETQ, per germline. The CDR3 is CASSLELQGTGNTIYF. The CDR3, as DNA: TGCGCCAGCAGCTTGGAACTACAGGGAACTGGAAACACCATATATTTT.

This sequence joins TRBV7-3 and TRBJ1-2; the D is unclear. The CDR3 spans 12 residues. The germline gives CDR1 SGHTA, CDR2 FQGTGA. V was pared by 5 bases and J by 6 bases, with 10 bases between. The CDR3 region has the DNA TGTGCCAGCAGCCTAGAAAGGAATGGCTACACCTTC. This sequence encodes CASSLERNGYTF. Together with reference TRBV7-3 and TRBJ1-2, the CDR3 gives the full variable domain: GAGVSQTPSNKVTEKGKYVELRCDPISGHTALYWYRQSLGQGPEFLIYFQGTGAADDSGLPNDRFFAVRPEGSVSTLKIQRTERGDSAVYLCASSLERNGYTFGSGTRLTVV.

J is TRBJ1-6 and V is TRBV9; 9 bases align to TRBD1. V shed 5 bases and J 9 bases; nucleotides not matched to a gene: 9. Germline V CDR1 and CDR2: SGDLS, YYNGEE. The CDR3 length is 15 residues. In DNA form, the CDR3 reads TGTGCCAGCAGTGAGGGGGGACAGGGTGGTTCACCCCTCCACTTT. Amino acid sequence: CASSEGGQGGSPLHF.

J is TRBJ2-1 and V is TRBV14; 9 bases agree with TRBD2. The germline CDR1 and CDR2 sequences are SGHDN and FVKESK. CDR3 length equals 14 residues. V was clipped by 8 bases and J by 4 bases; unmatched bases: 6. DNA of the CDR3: TGTGCCAGCGGGCTAGCGGGGACTTACAATGAGCAGTTCTTC. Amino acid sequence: CASGLAGTYNEQFF. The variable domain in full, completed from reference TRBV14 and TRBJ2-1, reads EAGVTQFPSHSVIEKGQTVTLRCDPISGHDNLYWYRRVMGKEIKFLLHFVKESKQDESGMPNNRFLAERTGGTYSTLKVQPAELEDSGVYFCASGLAGTYNEQFFGPGTRLTVL.

The CDR3 DNA reads TGTGCCAGCGGGACCGGGACAGGGGGCGCGGAGCAGTACTTC. It specifies CASGTGTGGAEQYF. J is TRBJ2-7 and V is TRBV2, with TRBD1 identical over 12 bases. Germline values: CDR1 SNHLY, CDR2 FYNNEI. Trimming at V came to 8 bases and at J to 7 bases, leaving 9 bases not matched to a gene. The CDR3 covers 14 residues.

The CDR3 DNA reads TGTGCCAGCAGGGATTCGGGGGTTCACGGCTACACCTTC. Translation: CASRDSGVHGYTF. This chain uses TRBV14 with TRBJ1-2; a weak D match, TRBD1 (5 bases). Trimming took 6 bases from V and 8 from J, leaving 16 bases between them. CDR3 length: 13 residues. Germline V gives CDR1 SGHDN, CDR2 FVKESK.

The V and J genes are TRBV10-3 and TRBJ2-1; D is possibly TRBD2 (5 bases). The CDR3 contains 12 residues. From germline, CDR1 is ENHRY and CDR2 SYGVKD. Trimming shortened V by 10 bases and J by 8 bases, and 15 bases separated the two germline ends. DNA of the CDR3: TGTGCCACCCGATGGGGAGTTGATGAGCAGTTCTTC. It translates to CATRWGVDEQFF.

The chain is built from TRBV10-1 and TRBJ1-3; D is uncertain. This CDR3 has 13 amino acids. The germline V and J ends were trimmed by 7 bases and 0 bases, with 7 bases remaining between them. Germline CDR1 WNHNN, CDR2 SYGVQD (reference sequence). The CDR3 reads CASTPSSGNTIYF. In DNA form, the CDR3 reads TGCGCCAGCACCCCTTCCTCTGGAAACACCATATATTTT.

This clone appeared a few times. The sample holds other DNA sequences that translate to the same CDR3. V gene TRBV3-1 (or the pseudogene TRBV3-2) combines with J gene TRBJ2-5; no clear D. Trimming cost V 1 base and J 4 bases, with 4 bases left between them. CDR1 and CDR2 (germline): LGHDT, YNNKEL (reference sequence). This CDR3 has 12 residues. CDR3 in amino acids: CASSQVSETQYF. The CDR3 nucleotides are TGTGCCAGCAGCCAAGTATCAGAGACCCAGTACTTC.

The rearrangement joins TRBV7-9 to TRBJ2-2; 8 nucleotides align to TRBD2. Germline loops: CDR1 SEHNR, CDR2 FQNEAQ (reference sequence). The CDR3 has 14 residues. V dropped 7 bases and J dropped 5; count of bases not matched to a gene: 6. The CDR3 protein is CASKSSGSTGELFF. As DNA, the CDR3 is TGTGCCAGCAAATCCAGCGGGAGTACCGGGGAGCTGTTTTTT.

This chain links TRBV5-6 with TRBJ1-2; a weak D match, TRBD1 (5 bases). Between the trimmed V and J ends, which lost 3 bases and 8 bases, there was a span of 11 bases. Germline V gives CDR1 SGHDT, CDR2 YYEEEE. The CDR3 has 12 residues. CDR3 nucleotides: TGTGCCAGCAGCTGGGGCCTGGGAGGCTACACCTTC. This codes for CASSWGLGGYTF. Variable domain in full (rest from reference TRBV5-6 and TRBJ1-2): DAGVTQSPTHLIKTRGQQVTLRCSPKSGHDTVSWYQQALGQGPQFIFQYYEEEERQRGNFPDRFSGHQFPNYSSELNVNALLLGDSALYLCASSWGLGGYTFGSGTRLTVV.

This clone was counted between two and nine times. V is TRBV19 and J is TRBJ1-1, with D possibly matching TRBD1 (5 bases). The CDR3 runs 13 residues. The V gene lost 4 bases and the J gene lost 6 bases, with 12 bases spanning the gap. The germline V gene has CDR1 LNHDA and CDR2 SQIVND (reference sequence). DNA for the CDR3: TGTGCCAGTAGTACGGGGGGAAACTCTGAAGCTTTCTTT. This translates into CASSTGGNSEAFF.

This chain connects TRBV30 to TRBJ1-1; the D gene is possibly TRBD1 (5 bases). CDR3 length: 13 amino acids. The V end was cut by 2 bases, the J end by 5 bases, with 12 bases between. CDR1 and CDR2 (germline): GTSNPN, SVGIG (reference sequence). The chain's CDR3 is CAWSSQRGTEAFF. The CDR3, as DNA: TGTGCCTGGAGTTCCCAACGGGGGACTGAAGCTTTCTTT.